Presented here are 23 T cell receptor beta chains from one specimen sequenced in a study of TIL therapy for anti-PD-1-resistant metastatic lung cancer (TCRdb year 2021). TCR beta CDR3 regions were amplified from genomic DNA with the immunoSEQ v3 hsTCRB kit using bias-controlled multiplex PCR. TCRdb retrieved this table from immuneACCESS and kept in-frame rearrangements only. Not all clones are present; in checked studies, unresolved V genes account for under half, and no reason is known for the remainder. The sample contains over 20,000 clones, 55% to 75% of them found a single time. Together, the top ten hold 7.4% of the sample. The time point label on this specimen signifies: pre-treatment sample, taken before nivolumab and TIL therapy. The baseline tumor samples, taken from the same resection that was used to grow TIL, were excised metastases, most often pleural nodules or supraclavicular lymph nodes.

The sample consisted of tumor tissue, taken at baseline. These receptors originate from a person between 25 and 79 years old with non-small cell lung cancer.

The CDR3 region is CASSEGGTSGFEQYF. The CDR3 bases are TGTGCCAGCAGTGAAGGGGGGACTAGCGGCTTCGAGCAGTACTTC. The chain links TRBV6-1 to TRBJ2-7; 11 nucleotides align to TRBD2. Germline CDR1 MNHNS, CDR2 SASEGT. Trimming at V came to 1 base and at J to 6 bases, leaving 5 bases not matched to a gene. This CDR3 region has 15 residues.

This clone was detected a few times. Relative to the germline gene, one junction end is altered; a read error may explain this. This sequence joins TRBV7-7 and TRBJ1-2; D ambiguous. Per the germline V gene, CDR1 is SSHAT and CDR2 is FNYEAQ (reference sequence). This CDR3 is 13 amino acids long. The CDR3 region is CASSLVGWAGYTF. CDR3 DNA: TGTGCTAGCAGCTTAGTGGGGTGGGCTGGCTACACCTTC.

V and J are TRBV7-9 and TRBJ2-5; 11 bases align to TRBD2. The CDR3 runs to 14 residues. V dropped 9 bases and J dropped 1; count of bases not matched to a gene: 4. CDR1 is SEHNR and CDR2 is FQNEAQ in the germline V gene (reference sequence). The CDR3 reads CASRLAGIQETQYF. CDR3 in DNA: TGTGCCAGTCGACTAGCGGGGATCCAAGAGACCCAGTACTTC. The full variable domain, completed using reference TRBV7-9 and TRBJ2-5, is DTGVSQNPRHKITKRGQNVTFRCDPISEHNRLYWYRQTLGQGPEFLTYFQNEAQLEKSRLLSDRFSAERPKGSFSTLEIQRTEQGDSAMYLCASRLAGIQETQYFGPGTRLLVL.

The CDR3 spells CASSESDSSYNEQFF. DNA of the CDR3: TGTGCCAGCAGCGAGTCGGACTCGAGCTACAATGAGCAGTTCTTC. V usage is TRBV9 and J usage is TRBJ2-1; possibly TRBD2 for D (5 bases). Per the germline V gene, CDR1 is SGDLS and CDR2 is YYNGEE. The V gene lost 3 bases and the J gene lost 3 bases, with 13 bases spanning the gap. The CDR3 loop spans 15 amino acids.

This CDR3 reads CASSPDLLAPYEQYF. Written as DNA, the CDR3 is TGTGCCAGCTCACCAGATCTCCTGGCACCCTACGAGCAGTACTTC. V and J are TRBV18 and TRBJ2-7; D unclear. Germline CDR1 is KGHSH and CDR2 is LQKENI. The ends were cut back, 2 bases at V and 2 bases at J, with 13 bases in the middle. The CDR3 is 15 amino acids.

This clone was seen a handful of times. The chain uses TRBV21-1 and TRBJ2-1; TRBD2 is taken as the D call from the table, unchecked against the DNA. TRBV21-1 is noted as a pseudogene. The CDR3 contains 16 residues. CDR3: CASSTPSGGADDEQFF. DNA of the CDR3: TGTGCCAGCAGCACCCCTAGCGGGGGGGCTGATGATGAGCAGTTCTTC.

This clone was counted a few times. The J gene is TRBJ1-4, the V gene TRBV20-1; no firm D call. In germline, CDR1 is DFQATT, CDR2 SNEGSKA (reference sequence). V lost 6 bases, J lost 11 bases, and 13 bases lay in between. The CDR3 totals 11 residues. DNA for the CDR3: TGCAGTGCAAGCCCGGGATCTAAACTGTTTTTT. Protein product: CSASPGSKLFF.

The V and J genes are TRBV6-5 and TRBJ1-2; TRBD1 matches 7 bases. The CDR3 contains 13 residues. Per germline, CDR1 MNHEY and CDR2 SVGAGI. V was pared by 11 bases and J by 5 bases, with 11 bases of the junction left unmatched. CDR3 bases: TGTGCCGCCCGGAGGGGGCTAGGTTATGGCTACACCTTC. Encoded protein: CAARRGLGYGYTF.

The chain couples TRBV5-1 to TRBJ1-4; D gene ambiguous. The CDR3 totals 14 residues. Trimming cost V 4 bases and J 8 bases, with 15 bases left between them. Germline lookup yields CDR1 SGHRS and CDR2 YFSETQ. The CDR3 DNA sequence: TGCGCCAGCAGCCCGAAGGGAGGAGGGGAAAAACTGTTTTTT. Residues: CASSPKGGGEKLFF.

CDR3 protein: CASSEARHDYGYTF. In DNA, the CDR3 is TGTGCCAGCAGTGAAGCAAGACACGACTATGGCTACACCTTC. J is TRBJ1-2 and V is TRBV6-1; D unclear. This CDR3 is built from 14 residues. V was trimmed by 0 bases and J by 3 bases, leaving 8 bases between them. Germline values: CDR1 MNHNS, CDR2 SASEGT.

CDR3 in DNA: TGTGCCAGCAGCCACAGGGAGGAGAATGAAAAACTGTTTTTT. Its translation: CASSHREENEKLFF. The chain uses TRBV7-9 and TRBJ1-4; D possibly corresponds to TRBD1 (6 bases). The CDR3 covers 14 residues. CDR1 and CDR2 (germline): SEHNR, FQNEAQ (reference sequence). V was pared by 5 bases and J by 5 bases, with 12 bases between.

This clone is a singleton in its sample. The chain recombines TRBV13 with TRBJ2-7; the D is unclear. Per the germline V gene, CDR1 is PRHDT and CDR2 is FYEKMQ (reference sequence). Trimming took 5 bases from V and 2 from J, leaving 7 bases between them. This CDR3 is 12 amino acids long. CDR3 in amino acids: CASSPRTYEQYF. The CDR3 DNA reads TGTGCCAGCAGCCCTCGAACCTACGAGCAGTACTTC.

The chain has TRBV4-3 and TRBJ2-3, with no clear D. The CDR3 has 13 amino acids. Trimming left V 0 bases short and J 2 bases short, with 3 bases between. From germline, CDR1 is LGHNA and CDR2 YSLEER. The CDR3 loop reads CASSQDVTDTQYF. The CDR3 DNA sequence: TGCGCCAGCAGCCAAGATGTCACAGATACGCAGTATTTT.

J is TRBJ1-4 and V is TRBV15, with no clear D. The germline gives CDR1 LNHNV, CDR2 YYDKDF (reference sequence). The CDR3 extends over 15 amino acids. V lost 1 base, J lost 0 bases, and 6 bases lay in between. The CDR3 DNA is TGTGCCACCAGCAGAGCCCCCACAACTAATGAAAAACTGTTTTTT. Translation: CATSRAPTTNEKLFF.

V usage is TRBV20-1 and J usage is TRBJ2-4; TRBD1 might be the D (5 bases). Germline lookup yields CDR1 DFQATT and CDR2 SNEGSKA (reference sequence). CDR3 length equals 11 residues. Between the trimmed V and J ends, which lost 5 bases and 12 bases, there was a span of 14 bases. CDR3 DNA sequence: TGCAGTGCTCCGCGGCCAGGGTCTCAGTACTTC. The encoded protein is CSAPRPGSQYF.

The rearrangement uses TRBV4-3 and TRBJ1-6; 7 bases line up with TRBD1. The CDR3 runs to 14 residues. Germline CDR1 and CDR2: LGHNA and YSLEER. V was pared by 5 bases and J by 7 bases, with 5 bases of the junction left unmatched. The CDR3 protein is CASSTGQSNSPLHF. The DNA for the CDR3 is TGCGCCAGCAGCACGGGACAGTCCAATTCACCCCTCCACTTT.

The chain links TRBV2 to TRBJ2-2, with TRBD2 matching over 7 bases. V dropped 6 bases and J dropped 4; count of bases not matched to a gene: 8. The CDR3 is 15 residues long. Germline loops: CDR1 SNHLY, CDR2 FYNNEI. CDR3 protein: CASSYRLARTGELFF. CDR3 nucleotides: TGTGCCAGCAGCTACAGACTAGCTCGCACCGGGGAGCTGTTTTTT.

Only a few counts were recorded for this clone. V gene TRBV9 combines with J gene TRBJ2-7; 7 bases match TRBD1. This CDR3 comprises 14 residues. The germline V gene encodes CDR1 SGDLS and CDR2 YYNGEE. The junction had 5 bases not matched to a gene; V was cut back by 4 bases and J by 1 base. The CDR3, as DNA: TGTGCCAGCAGCCCCGTGACAGGGTCCTACGAGCAGTACTTC. It specifies CASSPVTGSYEQYF.

This clone turned up a few times. This chain uses TRBV5-6 with TRBJ1-2, with D perhaps matching TRBD1 (5 bases). The CDR3 totals 15 residues. CDR1 and CDR2 from the germline V gene are SGHDT and YYEEEE. Trimming took 4 bases from V and 0 from J, leaving 13 bases between them. CDR3 in amino acids: CASSPGLRANYGYTF. As DNA, the CDR3 is TGTGCCAGCAGCCCGGGACTTAGAGCTAACTATGGCTACACCTTC.

V gene TRBV19 combines with J gene TRBJ2-1; tentative D call: TRBD2 (7 bases). V lost 3 bases and J lost 4, with 16 bases in between. Per germline, CDR1 LNHDA and CDR2 SQIVND (reference sequence). This CDR3 comprises 16 residues. The CDR3 loop reads CASSMRGGASYNEQFF. The CDR3 bases are TGTGCCAGTAGTATGCGAGGGGGGGCATCTTACAATGAGCAGTTCTTC. Full variable domain (outside the CDR3, taken from reference TRBV19 and TRBJ2-1): DGGITQSPKYLFRKEGQNVTLSCEQNLNHDAMYWYRQDPGQGLRLIYYSQIVNDFQKGDIAEGYSVSREKKESFPLTVTSAQKNPTAFYLCASSMRGGASYNEQFFGPGTRLTVL.

The gene calls are TRBV5-1 and TRBJ1-3; D gene ambiguous. Germline V gene data show CDR1 as SGHRS and CDR2 as YFSETQ. The CDR3 runs 16 residues. V was clipped by 0 bases and J by 3 bases, with 13 bases between them. This CDR3 is CASSLDGEVDGNTIYF. CDR3 nucleotide sequence: TGCGCCAGCAGCTTGGATGGGGAAGTGGATGGAAACACCATATATTTT.

V is TRBV6-6 and J is TRBJ2-7, with D hard to call. The ends were cut back, 7 bases at V and 0 bases at J, with 16 bases in the middle. The CDR3 is 15 residues long. Germline V gives CDR1 MNHNY, CDR2 SVGAGI (reference sequence). The CDR3 sequence is CASTSGLGRSYEQYF. For the CDR3, the DNA is TGTGCCAGCACCTCCGGGTTGGGTCGCTCCTACGAGCAGTACTTC.

This sequence joins TRBV5-1 and TRBJ1-6; 8 bases agree with TRBD1. J lost 8 bases, V lost 4 bases, and 8 bases had no gene match. CDR3 length: 15 residues. Germline CDR1 is SGHRS and CDR2 is YFSETQ. CDR3: CASSLDRGQYSPLHF. The CDR3 DNA reads as TGCGCCAGCAGCCTAGACAGGGGCCAGTATTCACCCCTCCACTTT. Looking up the rest from reference TRBV5-1 and TRBJ1-6 gives the full variable domain: KAGVTQTPRYLIKTRGQQVTLSCSPISGHRSVSWYQQTPGQGLQFLFEYFSETQRNKGNFPGRFSGRQFSNSRSEMNVSTLELGDSALYLCASSLDRGQYSPLHFGNGTRLTVT.